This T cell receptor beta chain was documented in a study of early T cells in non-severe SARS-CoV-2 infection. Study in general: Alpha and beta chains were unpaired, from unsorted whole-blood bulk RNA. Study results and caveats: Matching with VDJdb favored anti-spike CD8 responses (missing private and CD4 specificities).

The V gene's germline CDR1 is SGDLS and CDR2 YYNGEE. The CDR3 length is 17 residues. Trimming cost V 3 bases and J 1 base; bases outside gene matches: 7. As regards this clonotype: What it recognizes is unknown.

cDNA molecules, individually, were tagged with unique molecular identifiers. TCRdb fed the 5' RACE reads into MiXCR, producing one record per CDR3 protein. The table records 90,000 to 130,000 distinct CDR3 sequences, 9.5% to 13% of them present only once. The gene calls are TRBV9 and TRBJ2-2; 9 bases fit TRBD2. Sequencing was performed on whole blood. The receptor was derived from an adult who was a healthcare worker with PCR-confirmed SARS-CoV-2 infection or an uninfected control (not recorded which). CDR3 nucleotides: TGTGCCAGCAGCGGCCAACCACTAGCGGGGAACACCGGGGAGCTGTTTTTT. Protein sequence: CASSGQPLAGNTGELFF. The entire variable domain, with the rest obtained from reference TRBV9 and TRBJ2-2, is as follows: DSGVTQTPKHLITATGQRVTLRCSPRSGDLSVYWYQQSLDQGLQFLIQYYNGEERAKGNILERFSAQQFPDLHSELNLSSLELGDSALYFCASSGQPLAGNTGELFFGEGSRLTVL.